The 24 T cell receptor beta chains given below trace back to one sample, sequenced in a study of T cell changes during pregnancy in multiple sclerosis (dated by TCRdb to the late 2010s). The library relied on the immunoSEQ multiplex PCR assay. TCRdb obtained this table from immuneACCESS and retained in-frame rearrangements with V and J assigned. These tables miss some clones; where compared with another copy, unresolved V genes account for less than half of the shortfall, and the remainder is unexplained. Here the sample has about 60,000 clones; 93% occur a single time. The leading ten clones occupy around 4% of the sample. Here the sequenced sample was CD8+ T cells from peripheral blood mononuclear cells, taken in the second trimester of pregnancy. These receptors originate from a female donor with multiple sclerosis, enrolled in a pregnancy study.

The rearrangement links TRBV7-2 to TRBJ2-5; tentative D call: TRBD2 (5 bases). V lost 3 bases, J lost 5 bases, and 13 bases lay in between. Germline V gives CDR1 SGHTA, CDR2 FQGNSA. The CDR3 totals 14 residues. The DNA of the CDR3 is TGTGCCAGCAGCTTGAAGGGCCGAGGGGAGACCCAGTACTTC. Amino acids: CASSLKGRGETQYF.

CDR3 region: CASSLAGGEQFF. For the CDR3, the DNA is TGTGCCAGCAGTTTAGCGGGAGGTGAGCAGTTCTTC. This rearrangement joins TRBV27 to TRBJ2-1, with 8 positions matching TRBD2. J lost 9 bases, V lost 2 bases, and 0 bases had no gene match. This CDR3 is 12 amino acids long. The V gene's germline CDR1 is MNHEY and CDR2 SMNVEV (reference sequence).

The chain uses TRBV2 and TRBJ2-6; possibly TRBD1 for D (5 bases). Germline-derived CDR1 and CDR2 are SNHLY and FYNNEI. This CDR3 has 14 amino acids. V was trimmed by 7 bases and J by 0 bases, leaving 7 bases between them. CDR3 DNA: TGTGCCAGCATCGACAGCTCTGGGGCCAACGTCCTGACTTTC. This translates into CASIDSSGANVLTF.

The J gene is TRBJ2-3, the V gene TRBV27; 8 nucleotides agree with TRBD2. Looked up from germline, CDR1 is MNHEY and CDR2 is SMNVEV (reference sequence). This CDR3 region has 17 residues. Trimming at V came to 4 bases and at J to 3 bases, leaving 12 bases not matched to a gene. CDR3 nucleotides: TGTGCCAGCAGTTCCCCACGAGAGCGGGAGAGGACAGATACGCAGTATTTT. Translated, it gives CASSSPRERERTDTQYF.

The genes are TRBV5-1 and TRBJ2-7, with D perhaps matching TRBD2 (6 bases). V lost 1 base and J lost 6, with 14 bases in between. The CDR3 has 14 residues. Germline V gene sequence: CDR1 SGHRS, CDR2 YFSETQ. Here the CDR3 reads CASSLRIGDFEQYF. The CDR3, as DNA: TGCGCCAGCAGCTTGCGAATCGGGGACTTCGAGCAGTACTTC.

This chain links TRBV6-6 with TRBJ2-7; the match to TRBD1 covers 11 bases. The junction had 7 bases not matched to a gene; V was cut back by 2 bases and J by 7 bases. CDR1 MNHNY and CDR2 SVGAGI come from the germline V gene (reference sequence). CDR3 length equals 15 residues. In nucleotides, the CDR3 is TGTGCCAGCAGTTACCTAGGGACAGGGGGGGAGGAGCAGTACTTC. It encodes CASSYLGTGGEEQYF.

The chain's CDR3 is CATSRDPFRLGDSQETQYF. CDR3 sequence (DNA): TGTGCCACCAGCAGAGACCCATTCAGATTGGGGGACAGCCAAGAGACCCAGTACTTC. The chain couples TRBV15 to TRBJ2-5; TRBD1 agrees at 7 bases. This CDR3 comprises 19 residues. CDR1 is LNHNV, CDR2 YYDKDF, per germline (reference sequence). V lost 0 bases, J lost 1 base, and 14 bases stayed unmatched.

This chain links TRBV19 with TRBJ2-3, with TRBD2 identical over 9 bases. CDR3 length: 15 amino acids. Per germline, CDR1 LNHDA and CDR2 SQIVND (reference sequence). After removal of 10 bases from V and 4 bases from J, the junction contained 12 bases not matched to a gene. The chain's CDR3 is CATKPVSGSPDTQYF. In nucleotides, the CDR3 is TGTGCCACCAAACCGGTTAGCGGGAGTCCAGATACGCAGTATTTT.

This chain joins TRBV5-1 and TRBJ2-1; the D gene is possibly TRBD1 (5 bases). CDR1 SGHRS and CDR2 YFSETQ come from the germline V gene. This CDR3 contains 14 residues. V shed 4 bases and J shed 1 base, with 9 bases lying between them. The CDR3 protein is CASSLTVSYNEQFF. As DNA, the CDR3 is TGCGCCAGCAGCCTGACAGTTTCCTACAATGAGCAGTTCTTC.

This rearrangement joins TRBV2 to TRBJ1-4; D might be TRBD1 (6 bases). The CDR3 spans 16 residues. Trimming removed 1 base from V and 7 bases from J, with 16 bases in between. Germline V gives CDR1 SNHLY, CDR2 FYNNEI. The CDR3 DNA reads TGTGCCAGCAGTGAAGAAATGTACAGGGATGGTGAAAAACTGTTTTTT. Translated, it gives CASSEEMYRDGEKLFF.

The sample holds one count of this clone. The chain links TRBV29-1 to TRBJ2-3; possible D gene TRBD2, 7 bases. This CDR3 is built from 14 residues. The V end lost 8 bases, the J end lost 1 base, and 16 bases lay between the germline ends. Germline CDR1 is SQVTM and CDR2 is ANQGSEA. The CDR3 sequence is CSLIGGGGTDTQYF. The CDR3 bases are TGCAGCTTGATAGGGGGAGGGGGCACAGATACGCAGTATTTT.

In this sample, this clone turned up once. This chain links TRBV4-1 with TRBJ1-1; D is unresolved. Germline V CDR1 and CDR2: MGHRA, YSYEKL. This CDR3 has 13 residues. Trimming shortened V by 4 bases and J by 5 bases, and 11 bases separated the two germline ends. CDR3 sequence reads: CASSLQVETEAFF. CDR3 nucleotide sequence: TGCGCCAGCAGCCTTCAGGTTGAAACTGAAGCTTTCTTT.

This sequence joins TRBV5-4 and TRBJ2-2, with 13 nucleotides matching TRBD2. Germline V gene sequence: CDR1 SGHNT, CDR2 YYREEE (reference sequence). This CDR3 is 16 amino acids long. With 4 bases clipped from V and 7 bases from J, the junction kept 7 bases outside the gene matches. The DNA of the CDR3 is TGTGCCAGCAGCCCTTCACTAGCGGGAGGGGTCGGGGAGCTGTTTTTT. Translated, it gives CASSPSLAGGVGELFF.

About this clone itself: This CDR3 is also generated by other DNA sequences in the sample. CDR3 sequence reads: CASSPTGEFGEQYF. In DNA, the CDR3 is TGCGCCAGCAGCCCCACAGGAGAATTTGGCGAGCAGTACTTC. The rearrangement uses TRBV4-1 and TRBJ2-7; perhaps TRBD1 as D (5 bases). Per germline, CDR1 MGHRA and CDR2 YSYEKL. The germline V and J ends were trimmed by 4 bases and 6 bases, with 16 bases remaining between them. The CDR3 is 14 amino acids.

This chain connects TRBV7-2 to TRBJ2-7; TRBD1 is a possible D gene (6 bases). Per germline, CDR1 SGHTA and CDR2 FQGNSA. V was shortened by 3 bases and J by 4 bases, with 13 bases between the two germline ends. The length of the CDR3 is 14 residues. CDR3 residues: CASSFPDRRYEQYF. For the CDR3, the DNA is TGTGCCAGCAGCTTCCCGGACAGAAGGTACGAGCAGTACTTC.

The chain joins TRBV2 to TRBJ2-7; the D gene is possibly TRBD1 (5 bases). Between the trimmed V and J ends, which lost 9 bases and 0 bases, there was a span of 12 bases. CDR1 and CDR2 (germline): SNHLY, FYNNEI. The length of the CDR3 is 13 residues. The CDR3 DNA follows: TGTGCCAGGAGACAGTTGAGCTCCTACGAGCAGTACTTC. As protein: CARRQLSSYEQYF.

The genes are TRBV27 and TRBJ2-1; 7 bases align to TRBD1. The junction had 10 bases not matched to a gene; V was cut back by 6 bases and J by 8 bases. CDR3 length equals 14 residues. CDR1 is MNHEY, CDR2 SMNVEV, per germline (reference sequence). In DNA, the CDR3 is TGTGCCAGCAGGGTCAGGGGGTATAGTGATGAGCAGTTCTTC. Encoded protein: CASRVRGYSDEQFF.

This chain connects TRBV2 to TRBJ2-7; 8 bases line up with TRBD2. CDR3 length: 15 amino acids. With V trimmed by 3 bases and J by 5 bases, 9 bases remained unmatched. Germline loops: CDR1 SNHLY, CDR2 FYNNEI. CDR3 region: CASSDGGARLHEQYF. CDR3 DNA: TGTGCCAGCAGTGACGGGGGGGCCCGTCTCCACGAGCAGTACTTC.

The J gene is TRBJ1-4, the V gene TRBV7-3; TRBD1 matches at 10 bases. This CDR3 is built from 16 residues. Trimming took 6 bases from V and 7 from J; bases not matched to a gene: 11. In germline, CDR1 is SGHTA, CDR2 FQGTGA. This CDR3 reads CASSPGVGTGAEKLFF. In DNA form, the CDR3 reads TGTGCCAGCAGTCCAGGGGTCGGGACAGGGGCTGAAAAACTGTTTTTT.

The chain joins TRBV7-6 to TRBJ2-3; 13 nucleotides align to TRBD2. This CDR3 is built from 16 residues. Germline loops: CDR1 SGHVS, CDR2 FNYEAQ. V dropped 5 bases and J dropped 3; count of bases not matched to a gene: 5. In nucleotides, the CDR3 is TGTGCCAGCAGCCTGGAACTAGCGGGGGGGACAGATACGCAGTATTTT. Translating it yields CASSLELAGGTDTQYF.

The chain carries TRBV7-3 and TRBJ2-3, with D hard to call. The CDR3 has 15 residues. V dropped 3 bases and J dropped 3 bases, with 13 bases sitting between them. CDR1 and CDR2 from the germline V gene are SGHTA and FQGTGA. The DNA for the CDR3 is TGTGCCAGCAGCTTGCTTGCGTCAGGAACAGATACGCAGTATTTT. The encoded protein is CASSLLASGTDTQYF. Full variable domain (missing parts from reference TRBV7-3 and TRBJ2-3): GAGVSQTPSNKVTEKGKYVELRCDPISGHTALYWYRQSLGQGPEFLIYFQGTGAADDSGLPNDRFFAVRPEGSVSTLKIQRTERGDSAVYLCASSLLASGTDTQYFGPGTRLTVL.

The chain joins TRBV7-9 to TRBJ1-2, with 8 bases lining up with TRBD1. V shed 4 bases, J shed 4 bases, and the junction held 2 bases outside the gene matches. Germline CDR1 and CDR2: SEHNR and FQNEAQ (reference sequence). The length of the CDR3 is 13 residues. The CDR3 region has the DNA TGTGCCAGCAGCTCGGACAGGGCCTATGGCTACACCTTC. Translated: CASSSDRAYGYTF.

V is TRBV19 and J is TRBJ2-4; D is possibly TRBD2 (6 bases). Germline V gene sequence: CDR1 LNHDA, CDR2 SQIVND (reference sequence). The CDR3 runs to 16 residues. Trimming left V 0 bases short and J 0 bases short, with 9 bases between. The CDR3 DNA reads as TGTGCCAGTAGTATAGAGGAGGGTTTAGCCAAAAACATTCAGTACTTC. This translates into CASSIEEGLAKNIQYF.

The V gene is TRBV7-6, the J gene TRBJ1-5, with D possibly TRBD1 on 5 matching bases. The CDR3 has 15 residues. Deletions cut 1 base from V and 4 bases from J, with 11 bases between. The germline gives CDR1 SGHVS, CDR2 FNYEAQ. The CDR3 loop is CASSLERGGNQPQHF. The CDR3 nucleotides read TGTGCCAGCAGCTTAGAGCGGGGCGGGAATCAGCCCCAGCATTTT.